This record concerns one TCR beta chain sequence. Methods used by the authors: Cell counts per sample came from amplifying reference gene primers. Only in-frame clones appear in the TCRdb table, and some are missing; sequencing was by immunoSEQ multiplex PCR. Clone size and V and J calls were adopted from that table, with D and trimming inferred from the DNA. Among 100,000 to 150,000 clones listed, around 89% were seen once. The length of the CDR3 is 13 residues. The V gene end was trimmed by 3 bases and the J gene end by 9 bases; junction bases not matched to a gene: 2. CDR1 is SGHDT and CDR2 is YYEEEE in the germline V gene. This sample was included in a study of blood T cell repertoires in COVID-19. Study background: From the United States, Italy and Spain came samples of acute and convalescent COVID-19. PBMCs, B-cell-depleted T cells, or T cells were the source of the cDNA or gDNA that made up the material.

The rearrangement links TRBV5-6 to TRBJ2-1; 11 bases are shared with TRBD1. Material for sequencing was peripheral blood. The TCR sequence derives from a man aged 50 or older with active or convalescent COVID-19. The CDR3 DNA reads TGTGCCAGCAGCTGGACAGGGGGCAGTGAGCAGTTCTTC. Encoded protein: CASSWTGGSEQFF.